The 4 T cell receptor beta chains presented below share a single source sample, sequenced in a study of response to subunit inactivated influenza vaccine. TCRdb reprocessed the RT-PCR reads with MiXCR, giving one entry per CDR3 protein. The sample includes about 570,000 distinct CDR3 sequences, around 11% of them seen just once. These data were also reused for a study on T cells expressing NK-cell markers. In that study: UMI-tagged 5'RACE template switching yielded the TCR beta cDNA.

The sequenced sample was PBMCs from blood, obtained on the day of vaccination. The receptors shown here come from a man between 45 and 60 years old who received an inactivated influenza vaccine.

This clonotype was counted only a few times. This rearrangement joins TRBV12-3 or TRBV12-4 to TRBJ2-7; D possibly corresponds to TRBD2 (6 bases). With 7 bases removed from V and 1 base from J, the gap between germline ends came to 14 bases. The CDR3 has 14 residues. CDR3 residues: CASTSPGTSYEQYF. The CDR3 nucleotides read TGTGCCAGCACCTCTCCCGGGACTTCCTACGAGCAGTACTTC.

This chain uses TRBV5-1 with TRBJ1-2; 9 bases line up with TRBD1. This CDR3 has 15 residues. Unmatched junction bases numbered 5, after V lost 1 base and J lost 4 bases. The V gene's germline CDR1 is SGHRS and CDR2 YFSETQ. For the CDR3, the DNA is TGCGCCAGCAGCTTGACAGGGGGCGCCTTCTATGGCTACACCTTC. This encodes CASSLTGGAFYGYTF. Full variable domain (rest looked up from reference TRBV5-1 and TRBJ1-2): KAGVTQTPRYLIKTRGQQVTLSCSPISGHRSVSWYQQTPGQGLQFLFEYFSETQRNKGNFPGRFSGRQFSNSRSEMNVSTLELGDSALYLCASSLTGGAFYGYTFGSGTRLTVV.

The V call is TRBV28, the J call TRBJ2-7; TRBD2 might be the D (5 bases). The CDR3 has 12 residues. Trimming left V 8 bases short and J 2 bases short, with 10 bases between. In germline, CDR1 is MDHEN, CDR2 SYDVKM. The DNA of the CDR3 is TGTGCCAGCGCGAGGGCCACCTACGAGCAGTACTTC. Translated: CASARATYEQYF.

This clonotype was seen repeatedly, ten times or more. V and J are TRBV5-1 and TRBJ2-5; the match to TRBD1 covers 8 bases. This CDR3 is built from 18 residues. The junction had 17 bases not matched to a gene; V was cut back by 2 bases and J by 5 bases. Germline V CDR1 and CDR2: SGHRS, YFSETQ. CDR3 nucleotide sequence: TGCGCCAGCAGCTTCGGCCTAGGACAGGGCAGACGAAGGGAGACCCAGTACTTC. Its translation: CASSFGLGQGRRRETQYF.